Listed below are T cell receptor beta chains from one sample, sequenced in a study of T cell changes during pregnancy in multiple sclerosis. TCRdb's table, derived via immunoSEQ multiplex PCR, lists solely in-frame clones and lacks some. The sample includes roughly 57,000 clones, more than 75% of them seen just once. Sequenced material: CD8+ T cells from peripheral blood mononuclear cells, taken before pregnancy. Receptors originate from a female donor with multiple sclerosis, enrolled in a pregnancy study. Both conserved end residues are part of each CDR3.

v_call | cdr3_aa
TRBV4-3 | CASSQRPGGGGVDTQYF
TRBV9 | CASRSQGVDEQFF
TRBV10-1 | CASHEGDYYEQYF
TRBV9 | CASSVAGGTSYNEQFF
TRBV9 | CASSAGQGTNEKLFF
TRBV7-9 | CASRPMTGQQSRQQYF
TRBV7-8 | CASSSTAGTNTGELFF
TRBV27 | CASTGAGLNQPQHF
TRBV5-1 | CASSLVVAGAFSETQYF
TRBV5-6 | CASSLGWTSIREGYTF
TRBV13 | CASSWGQGGTGELFF
TRBV15 | CATSSSYTQGEQFF
TRBV7-8 | CASSQGLGVHEQYF
TRBV19 | CASTQTGDWETQYF
TRBV27 | CASSLSVGQATYEQYF
TRBV9 | CASSETSGGANEQFF
TRBV11-2 | CASSFWDRENSNQPQHF
TRBV11-3 | CASSLVRGGGAYDEQFF
TRBV4-1 | CASSTGEVSTDTQYF
TRBV28 | CASSFEAGPTGELFF
TRBV4-3 | CASSQEVAVIYTGELFF
TRBV11-3 | CASSLRSANTGELFF
TRBV7-6 | CASSPNEGNTEAFF
TRBV27 | CASSLERQGRQFF
TRBV7-9 | CASSFGGDYSYEQYF
TRBV7-2 | CASSSTGGDTEAFF
TRBV7-6 | CASSLEVNSNRPQHF
TRBV18 | CASSPPDRQGANEQFF
TRBV13 | CASSPPRGNEQFF
TRBV7-8 | CASSDRQGTYEQYF
TRBV4-3 | CASSQDLTHYEQYF